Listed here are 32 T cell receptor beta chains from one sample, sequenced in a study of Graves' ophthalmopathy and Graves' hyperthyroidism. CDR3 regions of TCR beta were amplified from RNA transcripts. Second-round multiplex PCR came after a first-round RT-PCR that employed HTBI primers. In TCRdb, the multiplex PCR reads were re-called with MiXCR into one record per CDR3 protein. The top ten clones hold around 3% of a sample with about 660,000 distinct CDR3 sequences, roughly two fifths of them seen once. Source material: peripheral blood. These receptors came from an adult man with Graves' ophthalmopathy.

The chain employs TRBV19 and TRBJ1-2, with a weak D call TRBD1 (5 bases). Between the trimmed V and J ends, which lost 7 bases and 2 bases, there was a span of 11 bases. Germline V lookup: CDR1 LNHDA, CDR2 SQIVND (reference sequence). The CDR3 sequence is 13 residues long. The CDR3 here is CASTDGGNYGYTF. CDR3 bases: TGTGCCAGTACCGATGGGGGGAACTATGGCTACACCTTC.

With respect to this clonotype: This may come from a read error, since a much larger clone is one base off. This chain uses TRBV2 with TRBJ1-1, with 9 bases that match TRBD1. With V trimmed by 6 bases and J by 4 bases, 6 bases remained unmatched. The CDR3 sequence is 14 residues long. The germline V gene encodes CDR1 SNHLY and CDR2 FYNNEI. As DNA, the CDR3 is TGTGCCAGCAGAATTGGACAGGGGAGCACTGAAGCTTTCTTT. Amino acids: CASRIGQGSTEAFF.

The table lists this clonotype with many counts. CDR3 DNA sequence: TGTGCCATCACCGCCGTAGCGGGAGCATACGAGCAGTACTTC. Its protein is CAITAVAGAYEQYF. The rearrangement uses TRBV10-3 and TRBJ2-7, with TRBD2 matching 9 bases. Per the germline V gene, CDR1 is ENHRY and CDR2 is SYGVKD. CDR3 length: 14 amino acids. The V and J ends lost 7 bases and 4 bases, in that order; junction bases with no gene match: 8.

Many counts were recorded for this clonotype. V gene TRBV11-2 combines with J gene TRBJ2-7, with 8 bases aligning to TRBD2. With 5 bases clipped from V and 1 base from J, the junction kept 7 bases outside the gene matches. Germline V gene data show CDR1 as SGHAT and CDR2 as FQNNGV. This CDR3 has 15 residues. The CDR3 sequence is CASSTTSGYSYEQYF. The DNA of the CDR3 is TGTGCCAGCAGCACTACTAGCGGATATTCCTACGAGCAGTACTTC.

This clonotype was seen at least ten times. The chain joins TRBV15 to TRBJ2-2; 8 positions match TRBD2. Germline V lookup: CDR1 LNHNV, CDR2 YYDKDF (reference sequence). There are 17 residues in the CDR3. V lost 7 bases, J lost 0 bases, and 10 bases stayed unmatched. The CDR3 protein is CATMKAGDSANTGELFF. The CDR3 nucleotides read TGTGCCACCATGAAAGCGGGGGACTCCGCGAACACCGGGGAGCTGTTTTTT.

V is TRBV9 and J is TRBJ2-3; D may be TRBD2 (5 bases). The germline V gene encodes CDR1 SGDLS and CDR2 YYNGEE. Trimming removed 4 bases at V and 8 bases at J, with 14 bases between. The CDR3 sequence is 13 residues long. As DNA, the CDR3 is TGTGCCAGCAGCTTTGGCGAGGGTGGTACGCAGTATTTT. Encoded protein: CASSFGEGGTQYF.

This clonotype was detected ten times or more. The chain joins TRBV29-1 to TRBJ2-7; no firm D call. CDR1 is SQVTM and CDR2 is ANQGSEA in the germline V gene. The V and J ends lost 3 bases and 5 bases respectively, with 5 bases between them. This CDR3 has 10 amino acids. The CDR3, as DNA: TGCAGCGTTGATCTACACGAGCAGTACTTC. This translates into CSVDLHEQYF.

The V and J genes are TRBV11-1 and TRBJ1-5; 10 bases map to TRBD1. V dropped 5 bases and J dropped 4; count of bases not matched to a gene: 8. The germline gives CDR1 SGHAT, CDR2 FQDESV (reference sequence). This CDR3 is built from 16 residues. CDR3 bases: TGTGCCAGCAGCAAACGAGGGACAGGGGTTAATCAGCCCCAGCATTTT. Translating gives CASSKRGTGVNQPQHF.

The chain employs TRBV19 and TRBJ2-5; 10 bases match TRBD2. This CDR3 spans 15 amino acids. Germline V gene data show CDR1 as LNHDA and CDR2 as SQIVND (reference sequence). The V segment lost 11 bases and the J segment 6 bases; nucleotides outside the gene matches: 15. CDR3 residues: CAWSGPSGSQKTQYF. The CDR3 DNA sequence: TGTGCCTGGAGTGGGCCTAGCGGGAGTCAAAAGACCCAGTACTTC.

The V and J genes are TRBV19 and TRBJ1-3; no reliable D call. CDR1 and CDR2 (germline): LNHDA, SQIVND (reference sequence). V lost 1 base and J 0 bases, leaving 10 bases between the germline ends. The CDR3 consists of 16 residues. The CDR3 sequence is CASSIGWPSSGNTIYF. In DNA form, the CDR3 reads TGTGCCAGTAGTATAGGTTGGCCGAGCTCTGGAAACACCATATATTTT. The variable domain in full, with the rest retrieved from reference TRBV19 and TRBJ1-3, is DGGITQSPKYLFRKEGQNVTLSCEQNLNHDAMYWYRQDPGQGLRLIYYSQIVNDFQKGDIAEGYSVSREKKESFPLTVTSAQKNPTAFYLCASSIGWPSSGNTIYFGEGSWLTVV.

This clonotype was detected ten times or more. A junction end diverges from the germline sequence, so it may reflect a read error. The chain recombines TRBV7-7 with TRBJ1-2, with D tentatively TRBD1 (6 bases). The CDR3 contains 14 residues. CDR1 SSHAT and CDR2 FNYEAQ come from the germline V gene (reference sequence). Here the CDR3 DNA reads TGTGCTAGCAGCTTAGAGGGGGGGACTCATCGCTACACCTTC. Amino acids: CASSLEGGTHRYTF.

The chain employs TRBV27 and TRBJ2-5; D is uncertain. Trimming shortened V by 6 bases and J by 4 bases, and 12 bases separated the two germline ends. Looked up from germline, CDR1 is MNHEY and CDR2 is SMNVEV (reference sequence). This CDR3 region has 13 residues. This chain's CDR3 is CASRALGLETQYF. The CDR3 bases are TGTGCCAGCAGGGCGTTAGGATTAGAGACCCAGTACTTC.

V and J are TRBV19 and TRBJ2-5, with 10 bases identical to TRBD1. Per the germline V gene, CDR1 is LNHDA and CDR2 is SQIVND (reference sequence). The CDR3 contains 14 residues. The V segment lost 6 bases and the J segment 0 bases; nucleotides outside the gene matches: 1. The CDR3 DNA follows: TGTGCCAGTAGGGGGACAGGGGACCAAGAGACCCAGTACTTC. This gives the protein CASRGTGDQETQYF. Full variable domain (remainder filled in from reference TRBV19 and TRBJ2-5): DGGITQSPKYLFRKEGQNVTLSCEQNLNHDAMYWYRQDPGQGLRLIYYSQIVNDFQKGDIAEGYSVSREKKESFPLTVTSAQKNPTAFYLCASRGTGDQETQYFGPGTRLLVL.

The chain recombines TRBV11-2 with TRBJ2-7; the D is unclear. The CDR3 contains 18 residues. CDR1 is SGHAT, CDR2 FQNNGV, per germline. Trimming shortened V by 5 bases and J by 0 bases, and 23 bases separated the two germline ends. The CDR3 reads CASSPLLEPHFSSYEQYF. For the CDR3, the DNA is TGTGCCAGCAGCCCCCTTTTAGAGCCCCACTTCTCCTCCTACGAGCAGTACTTC.

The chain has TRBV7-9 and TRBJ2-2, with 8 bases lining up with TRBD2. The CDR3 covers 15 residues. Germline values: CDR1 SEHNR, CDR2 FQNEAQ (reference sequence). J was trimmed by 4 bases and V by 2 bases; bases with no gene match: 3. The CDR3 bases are TGTGCCAGCAGCTTAAGTGCGGGGGGCACCGGGGAGCTGTTTTTT. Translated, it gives CASSLSAGGTGELFF. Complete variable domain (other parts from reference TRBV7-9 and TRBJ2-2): DTGVSQNPRHKITKRGQNVTFRCDPISEHNRLYWYRQTLGQGPEFLTYFQNEAQLEKSRLLSDRFSAERPKGSFSTLEIQRTEQGDSAMYLCASSLSAGGTGELFFGEGSRLTVL.

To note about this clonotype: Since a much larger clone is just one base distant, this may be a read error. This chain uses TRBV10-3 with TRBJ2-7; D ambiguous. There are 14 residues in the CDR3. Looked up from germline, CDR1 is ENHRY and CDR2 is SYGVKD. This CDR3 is CAVSDQLGIHEQYF. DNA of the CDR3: TGTGCCGTCAGTGATCAATTAGGCATCCACGAGCAGTACTTC.

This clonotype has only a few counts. CDR3 bases: TGTGCCAGCAAAAAGGCTCTCTACGAGCAGTACTTC. Translation: CASKKALYEQYF. This chain connects TRBV2 to TRBJ2-7, with D uncertain. CDR1 and CDR2 from the germline V gene are SNHLY and FYNNEI. CDR3 length: 12 residues. The ends were cut back, 7 bases at V and 3 bases at J, with 10 bases in the middle. Full variable domain (remainder filled in from reference TRBV2 and TRBJ2-7): EPEVTQTPSHQVTQMGQEVILRCVPISNHLYFYWYRQILGQKVEFLVSFYNNEISEKSEIFDDQFSVERPDGSNFTLKIRSTKLEDSAMYFCASKKALYEQYFGPGTRLTVT.

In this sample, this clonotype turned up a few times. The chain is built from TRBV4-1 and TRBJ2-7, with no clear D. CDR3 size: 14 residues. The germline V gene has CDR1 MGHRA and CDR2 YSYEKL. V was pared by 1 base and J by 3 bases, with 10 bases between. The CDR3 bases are TGCGCCAGCAGCCAAGGGTCGAGTATCTACGAGCAGTACTTC. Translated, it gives CASSQGSSIYEQYF.

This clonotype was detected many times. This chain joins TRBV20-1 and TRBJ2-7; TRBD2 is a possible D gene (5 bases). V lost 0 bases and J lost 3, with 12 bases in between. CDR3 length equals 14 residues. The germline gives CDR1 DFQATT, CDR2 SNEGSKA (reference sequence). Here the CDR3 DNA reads TGCAGTGCTAGAGATGGAGGTAGAGACTACGAGCAGTACTTC. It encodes CSARDGGRDYEQYF.

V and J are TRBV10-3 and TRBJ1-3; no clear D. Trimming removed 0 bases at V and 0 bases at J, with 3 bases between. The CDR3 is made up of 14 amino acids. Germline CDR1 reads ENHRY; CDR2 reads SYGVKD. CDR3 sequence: CAISESYSGNTIYF. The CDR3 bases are TGTGCCATCAGTGAGTCTTACTCTGGAAACACCATATATTTT.

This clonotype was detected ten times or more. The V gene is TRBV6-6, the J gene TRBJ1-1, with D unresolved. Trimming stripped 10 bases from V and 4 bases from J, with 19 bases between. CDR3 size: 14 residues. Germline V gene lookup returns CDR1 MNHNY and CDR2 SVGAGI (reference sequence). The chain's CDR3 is CATHGGVGITEAFF. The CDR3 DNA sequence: TGTGCCACCCACGGCGGGGTCGGGATCACTGAAGCTTTCTTT.

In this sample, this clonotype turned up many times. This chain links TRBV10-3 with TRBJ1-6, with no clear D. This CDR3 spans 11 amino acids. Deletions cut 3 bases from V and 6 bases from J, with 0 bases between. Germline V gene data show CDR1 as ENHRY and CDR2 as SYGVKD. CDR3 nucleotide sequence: TGTGCCATCAGTGATAATTCACCCCTCCACTTT. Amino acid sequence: CAISDNSPLHF.

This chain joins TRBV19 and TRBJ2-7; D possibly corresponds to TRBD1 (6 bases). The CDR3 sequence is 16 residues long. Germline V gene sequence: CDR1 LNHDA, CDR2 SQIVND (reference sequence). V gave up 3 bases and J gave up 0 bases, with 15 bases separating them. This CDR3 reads CASSIHPQGRSYEQYF. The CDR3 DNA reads TGTGCCAGTAGTATTCACCCACAGGGCCGCTCCTACGAGCAGTACTTC.

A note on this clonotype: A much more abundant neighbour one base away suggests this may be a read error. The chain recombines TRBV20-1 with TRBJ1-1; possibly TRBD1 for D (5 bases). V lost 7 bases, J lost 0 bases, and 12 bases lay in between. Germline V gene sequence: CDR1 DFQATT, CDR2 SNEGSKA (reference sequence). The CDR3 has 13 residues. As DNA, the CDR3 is TGCAGTGTCACCAGGGAAATGAACACTGAAGCTTTCTTT. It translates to CSVTREMNTEAFF.

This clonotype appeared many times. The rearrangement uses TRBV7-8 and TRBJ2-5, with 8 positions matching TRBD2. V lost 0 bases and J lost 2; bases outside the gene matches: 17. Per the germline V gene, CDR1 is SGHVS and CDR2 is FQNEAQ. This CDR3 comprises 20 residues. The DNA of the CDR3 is TGTGCCAGCAGCTTAGCCCGGGTCGGTAGTGGGGCTAGCGGGCAAGAGACCCAGTACTTC. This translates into CASSLARVGSGASGQETQYF. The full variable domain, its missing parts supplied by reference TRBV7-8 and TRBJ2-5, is GAGVSQSPRYKVAKRGQDVALRCDPISGHVSLFWYQQALGQGPEFLTYFQNEAQLDKSGLPSDRFFAERPEGSVSTLKIQRTQQEDSAVYLCASSLARVGSGASGQETQYFGPGTRLLVL.

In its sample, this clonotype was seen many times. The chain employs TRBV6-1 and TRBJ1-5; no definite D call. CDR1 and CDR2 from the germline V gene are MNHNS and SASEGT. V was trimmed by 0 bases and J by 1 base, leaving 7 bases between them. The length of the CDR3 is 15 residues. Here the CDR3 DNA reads TGTGCCAGCAGTGAAGCAACAATGAGCAATCAGCCCCAGCATTTT. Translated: CASSEATMSNQPQHF.

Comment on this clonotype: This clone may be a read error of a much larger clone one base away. CDR3 sequence reads: CAGTGGGEKLFF. The CDR3 region has the DNA TGTGCCGGCACCGGGGGGGGCGAAAAACTGTTTTTT. The chain joins TRBV12-3 or TRBV12-4 to TRBJ1-4; the D gene is possibly TRBD1 (6 bases). This CDR3 is 12 amino acids long. The ends were cut back, 11 bases at V and 8 bases at J, with 15 bases in the middle.

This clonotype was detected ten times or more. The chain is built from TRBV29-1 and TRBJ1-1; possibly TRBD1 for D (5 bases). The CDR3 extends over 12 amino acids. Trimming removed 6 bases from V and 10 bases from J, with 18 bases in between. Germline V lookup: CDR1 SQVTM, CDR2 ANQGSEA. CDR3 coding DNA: TGCAGCGTGGCTACAGGTCCCTGGGTAGCTTTCTTT. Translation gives CSVATGPWVAFF. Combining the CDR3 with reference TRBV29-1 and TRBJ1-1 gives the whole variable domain SAVISQKPSRDICQRGTSLTIQCQVDSQVTMMFWYRQQPGQSLTLIATANQGSEATYESGFVIDKFPISRPNLTFSTLTVSNMSPEDSSIYLCSVATGPWVAFFGQGTRLTVV.

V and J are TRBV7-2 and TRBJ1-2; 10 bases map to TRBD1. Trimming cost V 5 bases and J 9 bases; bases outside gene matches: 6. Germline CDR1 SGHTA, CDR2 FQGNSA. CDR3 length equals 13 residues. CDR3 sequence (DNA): TGTGCCAGCAGCACGGGACAGGGGAGTAGCTACACCTTC. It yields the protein CASSTGQGSSYTF.

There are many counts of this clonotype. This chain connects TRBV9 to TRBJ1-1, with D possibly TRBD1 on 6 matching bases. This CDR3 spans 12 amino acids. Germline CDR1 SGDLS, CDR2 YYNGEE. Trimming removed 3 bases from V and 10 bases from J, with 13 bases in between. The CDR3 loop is CASSALEGVAFF. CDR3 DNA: TGTGCCAGCAGCGCCCTGGAGGGGGTAGCTTTCTTT.

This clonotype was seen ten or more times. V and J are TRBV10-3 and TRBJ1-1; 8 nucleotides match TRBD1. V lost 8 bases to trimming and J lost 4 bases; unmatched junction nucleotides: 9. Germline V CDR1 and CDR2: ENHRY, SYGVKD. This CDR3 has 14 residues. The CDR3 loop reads CAIGSPGQVTEAFF. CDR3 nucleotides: TGTGCCATCGGCTCACCGGGACAGGTCACTGAAGCTTTCTTT.

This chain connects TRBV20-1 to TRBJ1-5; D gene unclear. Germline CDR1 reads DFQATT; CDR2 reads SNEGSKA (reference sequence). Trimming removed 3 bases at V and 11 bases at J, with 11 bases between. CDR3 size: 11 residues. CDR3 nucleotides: TGCAGTGCTAGGGACCGAGAGACCCAGCATTTT. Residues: CSARDRETQHF.